These 17 T cell receptor beta chains came from one sample sequenced in a study of blood T cell repertoires in COVID-19. Here immunoSEQ multiplex PCR was the method, and the copy in TCRdb shows in-frame clones only, minus some. The sample yields about 380,000 clones, around 87% seen once. Sequencing was performed on PBMCs or T cells enriched from blood (not recorded which). These receptors were obtained from a young man who had recovered from COVID-19.

The DNA of the CDR3 is TGTGCCAGCAGTGAAATCGGGACAGGGAGGTATAACTATGGCTACACCTTC. Translation: CASSEIGTGRYNYGYTF. The J gene is TRBJ1-2, the V gene TRBV6-1; 9 positions match TRBD1. CDR1 MNHNS and CDR2 SASEGT come from the germline V gene. The trim removed 2 bases at V and 1 base at J, leaving 8 bases unmatched. This CDR3 comprises 17 residues.

This clone has more than one count but fewer than ten. The V gene is TRBV6-6, the J gene TRBJ1-1; possible D gene TRBD1, 5 bases. V dropped 2 bases and J dropped 4 bases, with 8 bases sitting between them. This CDR3 is 13 amino acids long. Germline loops: CDR1 MNHNY, CDR2 SVGAGI (reference sequence). The CDR3 reads CASSYGRATEAFF. The CDR3 nucleotides are TGTGCCAGCAGTTACGGCAGGGCCACTGAAGCTTTCTTT.

The chain is built from TRBV5-6 and TRBJ1-1; TRBD1 is a possible D gene (6 bases). The CDR3 extends over 13 amino acids. Between the trimmed V and J ends, which lost 2 bases and 1 base, there was a span of 6 bases. Germline CDR1 reads SGHDT; CDR2 reads YYEEEE. CDR3 bases: TGTGCCAGCAGCTTACAGGGGAACACTGAAGCTTTCTTT. This sequence encodes CASSLQGNTEAFF.

The chain has TRBV5-6 and TRBJ2-1, with 14 bases matching TRBD2. This CDR3 contains 15 residues. The germline V gene encodes CDR1 SGHDT and CDR2 YYEEEE. V gave up 4 bases and J gave up 9 bases; unmatched junction bases: 6. The DNA of the CDR3 is TGTGCCAGCAGCCCGACTAGCGGGGGGGCCATTGAGCAGTTCTTC. This sequence encodes CASSPTSGGAIEQFF.

The CDR3 DNA is TGTGCCAGCAGTTGGACTAGCGGGGGGGCCTTAAACGAGCAGTACTTC. This translates into CASSWTSGGALNEQYF. J is TRBJ2-7 and V is TRBV6-5; 15 nucleotides match TRBD2. The CDR3 is made up of 16 amino acids. V gave up 4 bases and J gave up 5 bases; unmatched junction bases: 6. Per germline, CDR1 MNHEY and CDR2 SVGAGI.

In its sample, this clone was seen once. This chain's CDR3 is CATSDFRGEGYTF. In nucleotides, the CDR3 is TGTGCCACCAGTGATTTCAGGGGTGAAGGCTACACCTTC. The chain carries TRBV24-1 and TRBJ1-2; possible D gene TRBD1, 6 bases. Trimming removed 1 base at V and 8 bases at J, with 10 bases between. Germline V gene data show CDR1 as KGHDR and CDR2 as SFDVKD. The CDR3 has 13 residues.

This chain connects TRBV27 to TRBJ1-2; 8 nucleotides match TRBD1. The length of the CDR3 is 15 residues. The germline gives CDR1 MNHEY, CDR2 SMNVEV (reference sequence). Germline trimming cut 3 bases from V and 0 bases from J; bases unmatched to any gene: 3. CDR3 residues: CASSFRTGPNYGYTF. The CDR3 nucleotides are TGTGCCAGCAGTTTCCGGACAGGGCCTAACTATGGCTACACCTTC.

The CDR3 reads CASSLGSRGRMNTEAFF. CDR3 DNA: TGTGCCAGCAGCTTAGGATCAAGGGGGCGAATGAACACTGAAGCTTTCTTT. The chain combines TRBV7-9 with TRBJ1-1; 7 bases align to TRBD1. From germline, CDR1 is SEHNR and CDR2 FQNEAQ (reference sequence). V was pared by 1 base and J by 0 bases, with 8 bases of the junction left unmatched. The CDR3 spans 17 residues.

This sequence joins TRBV6-5 and TRBJ2-5, with 10 nucleotides matching TRBD2. Losses at the gene ends were 1 base for V and 2 bases for J; bases not matched to a gene: 1. There are 15 residues in the CDR3. The germline CDR1 and CDR2 sequences are MNHEY and SVGAGI. CDR3 sequence (DNA): TGTGCCAGCAGTTACTTAGCGGGGGGTCAAGAGACCCAGTACTTC. As protein: CASSYLAGGQETQYF.

This chain links TRBV24-1 with TRBJ1-6; D is perhaps TRBD1 (5 bases). The V end lost 7 bases, the J end lost 6 bases, and 9 bases lay between the germline ends. In germline, CDR1 is KGHDR, CDR2 SFDVKD. There are 13 residues in the CDR3. The CDR3 sequence is CATRGRANSPLHF. The DNA for the CDR3 is TGTGCCACCAGGGGCAGGGCTAATTCACCCCTCCACTTT.

This clone was seen a single time. The V and J genes are TRBV7-2 and TRBJ1-5; 7 positions agree with TRBD1. V gave up 5 bases and J gave up 7 bases; unmatched junction bases: 5. Germline CDR1 and CDR2: SGHTA and FQGNSA. This CDR3 is built from 13 residues. The CDR3 loop is CASSETGMQPQHF. The CDR3 DNA reads TGTGCCAGCAGCGAGACAGGGATGCAGCCCCAGCATTTT.

The J gene is TRBJ1-2, the V gene TRBV7-3; perhaps TRBD1 as D (5 bases). Trimming cost V 1 base and J 8 bases, with 26 bases left between them. This CDR3 has 18 residues. Germline V CDR1 and CDR2: SGHTA, FQGTGA. The CDR3 is CASSLIPTKTALEEGYTF. For the CDR3, the DNA is TGTGCCAGCAGCTTAATCCCTACCAAGACAGCTCTCGAAGAGGGCTACACCTTC. Filled out from reference TRBV7-3 and TRBJ1-2, the complete variable domain reads GAGVSQTPSNKVTEKGKYVELRCDPISGHTALYWYRQSLGQGPEFLIYFQGTGAADDSGLPNDRFFAVRPEGSVSTLKIQRTERGDSAVYLCASSLIPTKTALEEGYTFGSGTRLTVV.

As DNA, the CDR3 is TGTGCCAGCAGCCAAGAAAGGACTTCTGGAAACACCATATATTTT. Its translation is CASSQERTSGNTIYF. This rearrangement joins TRBV3-1 (or the pseudogene TRBV3-2) to TRBJ1-3; no reliable D call. This CDR3 region has 15 residues. Germline lookup yields CDR1 LGHDT and CDR2 YNNKEL (reference sequence). V lost 0 bases to trimming and J lost 1 base, with 7 bases between them.

This sequence joins TRBV3-1 (or the pseudogene TRBV3-2) and TRBJ2-2, with D uncertain. Trimming removed 4 bases from V and 6 bases from J, with 9 bases in between. CDR3 size: 13 residues. Germline V gene sequence: CDR1 LGHDT, CDR2 YNNKEL (reference sequence). The CDR3 nucleotides are TGTGCCAGCAGCCGCGGCCGGGCCGGGGAGCTGTTTTTT. Its translation: CASSRGRAGELFF.

The rearrangement uses TRBV5-4 and TRBJ2-2, with TRBD1 matching over 9 bases. This CDR3 is 16 amino acids long. Germline V gives CDR1 SGHNT, CDR2 YYREEE (reference sequence). Trimming removed 2 bases from V and 7 bases from J; junction bases left unmatched: 9. CDR3 nucleotides: TGTGCCAGCAGCTTTTCGGGACAGGGTAATATCGGGGAGCTGTTTTTT. It specifies CASSFSGQGNIGELFF. The complete variable domain, with remaining parts taken from reference TRBV5-4 and TRBJ2-2, reads ETGVTQSPTHLIKTRGQQVTLRCSSQSGHNTVSWYQQALGQGPQFIFQYYREEENGRGNFPPRFSGLQFPNYSSELNVNALELDDSALYLCASSFSGQGNIGELFFGEGSRLTVL.

The chain employs TRBV5-1 and TRBJ1-3; D not resolved. Germline V gives CDR1 SGHRS, CDR2 YFSETQ. This CDR3 contains 15 residues. Between the trimmed V and J ends, which lost 0 bases and 0 bases, there was a span of 7 bases. Here the CDR3 reads CASSLVGSSGNTIYF. The CDR3 region has the DNA TGCGCCAGCAGCTTGGTGGGGAGCTCTGGAAACACCATATATTTT.

This clone was detected a few times. The chain combines TRBV14 with TRBJ1-2; D remains unclear. The CDR3 runs to 14 residues. V was pared by 4 bases and J by 4 bases, with 13 bases between. In germline, CDR1 is SGHDN, CDR2 FVKESK. DNA for the CDR3: TGTGCCAGCAGCCCGGAGGCGGTCCTCTATGGCTACACCTTC. Translated, it gives CASSPEAVLYGYTF.